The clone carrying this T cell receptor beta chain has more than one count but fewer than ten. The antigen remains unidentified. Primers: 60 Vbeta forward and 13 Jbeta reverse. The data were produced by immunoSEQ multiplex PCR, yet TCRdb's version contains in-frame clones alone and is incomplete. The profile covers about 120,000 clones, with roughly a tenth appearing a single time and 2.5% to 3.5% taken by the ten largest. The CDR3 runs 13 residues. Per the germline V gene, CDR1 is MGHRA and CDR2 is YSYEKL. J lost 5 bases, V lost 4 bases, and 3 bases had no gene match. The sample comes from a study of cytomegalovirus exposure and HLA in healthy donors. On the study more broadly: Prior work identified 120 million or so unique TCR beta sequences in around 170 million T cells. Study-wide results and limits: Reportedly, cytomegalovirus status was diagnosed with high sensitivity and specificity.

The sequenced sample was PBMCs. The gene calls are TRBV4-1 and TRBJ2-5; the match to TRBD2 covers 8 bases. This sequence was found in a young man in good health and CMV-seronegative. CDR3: CASSPGGEETQYF. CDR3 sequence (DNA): TGCGCCAGCAGCCCCGGGGGGGAGGAGACCCAGTACTTC.